Reported below is one TCR beta chain. This sample was included in a study of blood T cell repertoires in COVID-19. V gave up 4 bases and J gave up 3 bases; unmatched junction bases: 13. Germline CDR1 is SGHAT and CDR2 is FQNNGV. The CDR3 totals 19 residues. Participant ages covered about 18 to 95 years across 24 US areas. Assignments of participants to cohorts depended upon their own reported clinical history. Two negative PCRs, clearance, or symptom resolution characterized the recovered Cohort 3 donors. In the original processing: The assay estimated nucleated cells by amplifying reference gene primers. The assay was immunoSEQ multiplex PCR, and TCRdb's table has in-frame clones only and misses some. Clonal size and the V and J genes are those of that table, whereas D and trimming came from the DNA. The sample has a few hundred thousand clones, around 88% seen once.

The TCR originated in a man aged 40-55 years who had recovered from COVID-19. The rearrangement joins TRBV11-2 to TRBJ2-4; 12 nucleotides match TRBD1. Sequencing input: PBMCs or T cells enriched from blood (not recorded which). CDR3 sequence reads: CASSSRPGTGGAGKNIQYF. CDR3 nucleotide sequence: TGTGCCAGCAGCTCCCGGCCCGGGACAGGGGGCGCCGGCAAAAACATTCAGTACTTC.